This is a list of T cell receptor beta chains from one sample in a study of T-cell reconstitution after alpha-beta-depleted transplantation in children. TCRdb used MiXCR to reprocess the PCR reads, holding one entry per CDR3 protein. The sample shows 350,000 to 500,000 distinct CDR3 sequences, 43% of them seen only once. The material sequenced was PBMCs, taken before TCRalphabeta/CD19-depleted stem cell transplant. All receptors come from a girl aged 2 to 9 with aplastic anemia, due to receive a stem cell transplant. Both conserved end residues are part of each CDR3. The D gene is left open where the match is weak. Some rows have no size entry. The others give once, few or many, or a class for an expanded clone.

cdr3_nt: TGCGCCAGCACCGTTAGCGGGAGTTCCTACAATGAGCAGTTCTTC
cdr3_aa: CASTVSGSSYNEQFF
clone_size: NA
cdr3_length: 15
j_call: TRBJ2-1
d_call: TRBD2
v_call: TRBV5-1

cdr3_nt: TGTGCCAGCAGCTCTGTGTATGAATTGAACAATGAGCAGTTCTTC
cdr3_aa: CASSSVYELNNEQFF
clone_size: NA
cdr3_length: 15
j_call: TRBJ2-1
d_call: NA
v_call: TRBV7-2

cdr3_nt: TGTGCCACCAGCAGGACCAGCAATCAGCCCCAGCATTTT
cdr3_aa: CATSRTSNQPQHF
clone_size: NA
cdr3_length: 13
j_call: TRBJ1-5
d_call: NA
v_call: TRBV15

cdr3_nt: TGTGCCACCTCCGCCGCATCAGCCAGAAACACCATATATTTT
cdr3_aa: CATSAASARNTIYF
clone_size: many
cdr3_length: 14
j_call: TRBJ1-3
d_call: NA
v_call: TRBV12-3/TRBV12-4

cdr3_nt: TGTGCCAGCAGCGTAGGAGATGGCCGACTTACAGATACGCAGTATTTT
cdr3_aa: CASSVGDGRLTDTQYF
clone_size: many
cdr3_length: 16
j_call: TRBJ2-3
d_call: NA
v_call: TRBV9

cdr3_nt: TGTGCCAGCAGTTTTGCGGCGGGAGCGCTTTTCATCGGGGAGCTGTTTTTT
cdr3_aa: CASSFAAGALFIGELFF
clone_size: NA
cdr3_length: 17
j_call: TRBJ2-2
d_call: TRBD2
v_call: TRBV27

cdr3_nt: TGTGCCAGCAGTAGGTCCCGGGGTTCTCGGGGGGAGCTGTTTTTT
cdr3_aa: CASSRSRGSRGELFF
clone_size: NA
cdr3_length: 15
j_call: TRBJ2-2
d_call: NA
v_call: TRBV28

cdr3_nt: TGTGCCACCATCGGTGGGGGACGCAAGGACAATGAGCAGTTCTTC
cdr3_aa: CATIGGGRKDNEQFF
clone_size: NA
cdr3_length: 15
j_call: TRBJ2-1
d_call: NA
v_call: TRBV24-1

cdr3_nt: TGTGCCACCAGCAGAGATCAGGGGGCAGGGGCTGAAGCTTTCTTT
cdr3_aa: CATSRDQGAGAEAFF
clone_size: NA
cdr3_length: 15
j_call: TRBJ1-1
d_call: TRBD1
v_call: TRBV15

cdr3_nt: TGTGCCATAGGACTAGCGGGAGACAATGAGCAGTTCTTC
cdr3_aa: CAIGLAGDNEQFF
clone_size: many
cdr3_length: 13
j_call: TRBJ2-1
d_call: TRBD2
v_call: TRBV2

cdr3_nt: TGTGCCAGCAGTCCCCGCGACAGGATCCTCTCCTACGAGCAGTACTTC
cdr3_aa: CASSPRDRILSYEQYF
clone_size: NA
cdr3_length: 16
j_call: TRBJ2-7
d_call: NA
v_call: TRBV11-2

cdr3_nt: TGCAGTGCTAGGGGACTAGCACCGAGGAATGAGCAGTTCTTC
cdr3_aa: CSARGLAPRNEQFF
clone_size: NA
cdr3_length: 14
j_call: TRBJ2-1
d_call: TRBD2
v_call: TRBV20-1

cdr3_nt: TGTGCCAGCAGCTTCGCAGCGGGAGAGACCCAGTACTTC
cdr3_aa: CASSFAAGETQYF
clone_size: NA
cdr3_length: 13
j_call: TRBJ2-5
d_call: NA
v_call: TRBV7-3

cdr3_nt: TGCGCCAGCAGCTTGAACCAGCAGGGGGATGAGCAGTTCTTC
cdr3_aa: CASSLNQQGDEQFF
clone_size: NA
cdr3_length: 14
j_call: TRBJ2-1
d_call: TRBD1
v_call: TRBV5-1

cdr3_nt: TGTGCCAGCAGTTATGATGTCCCCCGGGAGCCCCAGCATTTT
cdr3_aa: CASSYDVPREPQHF
clone_size: NA
cdr3_length: 14
j_call: TRBJ1-5
d_call: NA
v_call: TRBV2

cdr3_nt: TGCAGTGCTAGGACGGGAGGTACGCAGTATTTT
cdr3_aa: CSARTGGTQYF
clone_size: many
cdr3_length: 11
j_call: TRBJ2-3
d_call: TRBD2
v_call: TRBV20-1

cdr3_nt: TGCAGTGCTAGGTCACAGGGTACTAGAGAGCAGTACTTC
cdr3_aa: CSARSQGTREQYF
clone_size: NA
cdr3_length: 13
j_call: TRBJ2-7
d_call: NA
v_call: TRBV20-1

cdr3_nt: TGTGCCAGCAGCGCACAGCCCTACGAGCAGTACTTC
cdr3_aa: CASSAQPYEQYF
clone_size: few
cdr3_length: 12
j_call: TRBJ2-7
d_call: NA
v_call: TRBV2

cdr3_nt: TGCAGTGCTAGAGACTGGAGCGGGAGGAACTACGAGCAGTACTTC
cdr3_aa: CSARDWSGRNYEQYF
clone_size: many
cdr3_length: 15
j_call: TRBJ2-7
d_call: TRBD2
v_call: TRBV20-1

cdr3_nt: TGTGCCAGCAGGGAAGACGTCAACAATGAGCAGTTCTTC
cdr3_aa: CASREDVNNEQFF
clone_size: NA
cdr3_length: 13
j_call: TRBJ2-1
d_call: NA
v_call: TRBV2

cdr3_nt: TGTGCCAGCAGTGAAGAACGGAACACCGGGGAGCTGTTTTTT
cdr3_aa: CASSEERNTGELFF
clone_size: many
cdr3_length: 14
j_call: TRBJ2-2
d_call: NA
v_call: TRBV6-1

cdr3_nt: TGTGCCAGCAGCCTGGATAGCGGGAGCTCCTACAATGAGCAGTTCTTC
cdr3_aa: CASSLDSGSSYNEQFF
clone_size: medium-sized
cdr3_length: 16
j_call: TRBJ2-1
d_call: TRBD2
v_call: TRBV7-3

cdr3_nt: TGTGCCAGCAGCCAAGATTTGACGGCCAAAAACATTCAGTACTTC
cdr3_aa: CASSQDLTAKNIQYF
clone_size: many
cdr3_length: 15
j_call: TRBJ2-4
d_call: NA
v_call: TRBV4-2

cdr3_nt: TGCAGTGCTAGCCGTAGCGGAGCAACCTACGAGCAGTACTTC
cdr3_aa: CSASRSGATYEQYF
clone_size: many
cdr3_length: 14
j_call: TRBJ2-7
d_call: NA
v_call: TRBV20-1

cdr3_nt: TGTGCCAGCAGCTCATGGATAGGGGACACAGATACGCAGTATTTT
cdr3_aa: CASSSWIGDTDTQYF
clone_size: NA
cdr3_length: 15
j_call: TRBJ2-3
d_call: NA
v_call: TRBV7-9

cdr3_nt: TGCAGCGCGACAGGAAACTCCTACGAGCAGTACTTC
cdr3_aa: CSATGNSYEQYF
clone_size: NA
cdr3_length: 12
j_call: TRBJ2-7
d_call: NA
v_call: TRBV29-1

cdr3_nt: TGCAGTGCTAGACTAGCGGGAGACAAAGCGTTAAACGAGCAGTACTTC
cdr3_aa: CSARLAGDKALNEQYF
clone_size: once
cdr3_length: 16
j_call: TRBJ2-7
d_call: TRBD2
v_call: TRBV20-1